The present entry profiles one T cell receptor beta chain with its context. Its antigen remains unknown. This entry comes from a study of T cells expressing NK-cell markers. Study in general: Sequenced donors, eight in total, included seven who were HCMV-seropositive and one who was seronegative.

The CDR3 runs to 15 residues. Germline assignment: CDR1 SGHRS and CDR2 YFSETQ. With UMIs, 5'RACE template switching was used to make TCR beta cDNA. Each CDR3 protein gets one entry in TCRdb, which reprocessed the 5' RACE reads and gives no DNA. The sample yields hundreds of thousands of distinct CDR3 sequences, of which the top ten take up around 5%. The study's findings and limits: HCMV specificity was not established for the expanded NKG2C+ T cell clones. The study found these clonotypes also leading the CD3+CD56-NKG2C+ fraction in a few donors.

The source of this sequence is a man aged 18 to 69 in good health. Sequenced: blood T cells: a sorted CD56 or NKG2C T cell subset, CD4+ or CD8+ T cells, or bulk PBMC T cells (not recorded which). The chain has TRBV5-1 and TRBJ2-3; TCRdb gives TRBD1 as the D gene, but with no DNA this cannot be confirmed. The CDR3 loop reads CASSGSGRYTDTQYF.